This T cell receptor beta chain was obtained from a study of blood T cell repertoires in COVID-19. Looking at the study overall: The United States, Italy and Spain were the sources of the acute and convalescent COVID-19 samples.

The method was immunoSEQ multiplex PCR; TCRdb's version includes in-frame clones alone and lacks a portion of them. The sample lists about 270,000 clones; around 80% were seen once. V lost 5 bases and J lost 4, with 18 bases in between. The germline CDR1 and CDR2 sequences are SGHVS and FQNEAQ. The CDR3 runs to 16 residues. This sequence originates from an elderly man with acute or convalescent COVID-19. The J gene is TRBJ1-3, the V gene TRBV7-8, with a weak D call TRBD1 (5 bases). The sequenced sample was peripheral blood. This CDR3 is CASSPVGRGTGNTIYF. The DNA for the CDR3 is TGTGCCAGCAGCCCCGTCGGGAGGGGCACGGGAAACACCATATATTTT.